The 7 T cell receptor beta chains below all came from one sample that was sequenced in a study of T cells after posttransplantation cyclophosphamide. Repertoires were generated with immunoSEQ multiplex PCR, while TCRdb's copy carries only in-frame clones and drops some. This table holds about 6,900 clones, approximately 80% found once. The sequencing sample was made of memory CD4+ T cells sorted from blood. Receptors originate from a woman aged 45-65 years in good health and a related stem cell transplant donor.

The V gene is TRBV18, the J gene TRBJ2-5; a weak D match, TRBD1 (6 bases). The DNA end favors TRBJ2-7, so the J call may be wrong. Germline V CDR1 and CDR2: KGHSH, LQKENI. The CDR3 spans 13 residues. Here the CDR3 DNA reads TGTGCCAGCTCATCGACAGGATCTTACGAGCAGTACTTC. This gives the protein CASSSTGSYEQYF.

The chain carries TRBV7-8 and TRBJ2-1, with 9 bases matching TRBD2. The CDR3 extends over 17 amino acids. Trimming removed 1 base from V and 7 bases from J; junction bases left unmatched: 11. Germline values: CDR1 SGHVS, CDR2 FQNEAQ. The DNA for the CDR3 is TGTGCCAGCAGCTTAGGAGGTAGCGGGAGTCCTGGGAATGAGCAGTTCTTC. Its translation: CASSLGGSGSPGNEQFF.

This rearrangement joins TRBV9 to TRBJ2-2; weak D call: TRBD2 (6 bases). Germline V CDR1 and CDR2: SGDLS, YYNGEE. The CDR3 is 15 amino acids. The V and J ends lost 3 bases and 4 bases respectively, with 13 bases between them. CDR3 bases: TGTGCCAGCAGCGAGGGACTCAGGCTCACCGGGGAGCTGTTTTTT. Translated: CASSEGLRLTGELFF.

The rearrangement uses TRBV4-3 and TRBJ2-7, with 7 positions matching TRBD2. V was pared by 4 bases and J by 4 bases, with 10 bases of the junction left unmatched. The CDR3 runs 15 residues. Germline lookup yields CDR1 LGHNA and CDR2 YSLEER. The CDR3 bases are TGCGCCAGCAGCCCAAGCGGGACCCAGTGGTACGAGCAGTACTTC. It specifies CASSPSGTQWYEQYF.

The V and J genes are TRBV5-1 and TRBJ1-2; TRBD1 matches at 10 bases. The CDR3 spans 14 residues. Germline-derived CDR1 and CDR2 are SGHRS and YFSETQ. V gave up 3 bases and J gave up 8 bases; unmatched junction bases: 7. The CDR3 DNA reads TGCGCCAGCAGCTCAACCGGGACAGGGGACGGCTACACCTTC. Translated: CASSSTGTGDGYTF.

V and J are TRBV2 and TRBJ2-7, with 13 bases lining up with TRBD2. With 6 bases clipped from V and 5 bases from J, the junction kept 7 bases outside the gene matches. This CDR3 is 15 amino acids long. From germline, CDR1 is SNHLY and CDR2 FYNNEI. The CDR3 DNA sequence: TGTGCCAGCAGCGAGGAAGGACTAGCGGGGGACGAGCAGTACTTC. It codes for CASSEEGLAGDEQYF.

The chain combines TRBV14 with TRBJ1-4; D ambiguous. The germline CDR1 and CDR2 sequences are SGHDN and FVKESK. The V end was cut by 4 bases, the J end by 0 bases, with 9 bases between. The CDR3 is 15 amino acids. CDR3 sequence: CASSPLRATNEKLFF. The CDR3 nucleotides read TGTGCCAGCAGCCCCCTGCGGGCAACTAATGAAAAACTGTTTTTT.